This is a list of T cell receptor beta chains from one sample in a study of T cells in Graves' hyperthyroidism and ophthalmopathy. MiXCR, run by TCRdb on the multiplex PCR reads, gives a single entry per CDR3 protein. In the table there are about 260,000 distinct CDR3 sequences, 15% to 20% of which are singletons. The material sequenced was blood. The receptors come from a woman between 18 and 29 years old with Graves' ophthalmopathy. The CDR3 runs from the conserved cysteine through the conserved F or W. Each record gives: J gene, V gene, clone size, D gene, CDR3 DNA, CDR3 protein. A D gene is named only where the DNA matches it firmly. Size tells how often a clone was seen (once, few, many) or the class of an expanded clone, and some rows leave it out.

TRBJ2-1	TRBV20-1	.	TRBD2	TGCAGTGCTCTAGCGGGAGGTTACAATGAGCAGTTCTTC	CSALAGGYNEQFF
TRBJ1-1	TRBV7-9	.	.	TGTGCCAGCACCGGGGACAAGAGGGGCTCTGAAGCTTTCTTT	CASTGDKRGSEAFF
TRBJ2-6	TRBV27	many	.	TGTGCCAGCAGATCTGGTCGCCCATCTTCTGGGGCCAACGTCCTGACTTTC	CASRSGRPSSGANVLTF
TRBJ2-1	TRBV20-1	.	TRBD2	TGCAGTGCTAGAAGAGGACTAGCGGGAGGGCCCTCCTACAATGAGCAGTTCTTC	CSARRGLAGGPSYNEQFF
TRBJ2-5	TRBV9	many	.	TGTGCCAGCAGCGCCGGTTCAGGGGCGCCCCCCCAAGAGACCCAGTACTTC	CASSAGSGAPPQETQYF
TRBJ2-7	TRBV7-2	many	.	TGTGCCAGCAGCTTACACATCCGCTACGAGCAGTACTTC	CASSLHIRYEQYF
TRBJ1-2	TRBV11-3	many	.	TGTGCCAGCAGCCTTGGACAGCTCTATGGCTACACCTTC	CASSLGQLYGYTF
TRBJ1-2	TRBV6-6	few	.	TGTGCCAGCAGTTACTTATCTGACACCTACAACTATGGCTACACCTTC	CASSYLSDTYNYGYTF
TRBJ2-2	TRBV18	many	.	TGTGCCAGCTCCCCAGGGACACCTAGCACCGGGGAGCTGTTTTTT	CASSPGTPSTGELFF
TRBJ2-1	TRBV13	many	.	TGTGCCAGCAGCCCCAGGGGCTATGAGCAGTTCTTC	CASSPRGYEQFF
TRBJ2-5	TRBV7-2	many	TRBD2	TGTGCCAGCAGCTTAGGTCTTCTAGCGGGAGTACAGGAGACCCAGTACTTC	CASSLGLLAGVQETQYF
TRBJ2-1	TRBV11-3	.	TRBD2	TGTGCCAGCAGTCAAGCGGGAGGGCCTCGGTATGAGCAGTTCTTC	CASSQAGGPRYEQFF
TRBJ1-1	TRBV4-2	few	.	TGTGCCAGCAGCCAATGGGACGGGGATGTATACACTGAAGCTTTCTTT	CASSQWDGDVYTEAFF
TRBJ2-7	TRBV13	many	.	TGTGCCAGCAGCCCTACGGGACTCGCCTACGAGCAGTACTTC	CASSPTGLAYEQYF
TRBJ2-2	TRBV12-3/TRBV12-4	many	.	TGTGCCAGCAGTTGGACCGGGGAGCTGTTTTTT	CASSWTGELFF
TRBJ2-5	TRBV7-9	.	.	TGTGCCAGCAGCTTATCCCGGGGGGCCAGGGAGACCCAGTACTTC	CASSLSRGARETQYF
TRBJ2-3	TRBV29-1	.	.	TGCAGCGTTACCGGGACAGAGGAGGGGGGCACAGATACGCAGTATTTT	CSVTGTEEGGTDTQYF
TRBJ2-7	TRBV7-8	.	.	TGTGCCAGCAGCTTAGCGCGTAGCATCTACGAGCAGTACTTC	CASSLARSIYEQYF
TRBJ1-5	TRBV28	many	.	TGTGCCAGCAGTTTTTTTCCCCCCAGGGTGGGCAATCAGCCCCAGCATTTT	CASSFFPPRVGNQPQHF
TRBJ2-1	TRBV5-6	many	TRBD2	TGTGCCAGCAGCTTTCGACTAGCGGGAGTAAATGAGCAGTTCTTC	CASSFRLAGVNEQFF
TRBJ1-1	TRBV4-1	.	.	TGCGCCAGCAGCCCCGGATGGGGTAGCCACACTGAAGCTTTCTTT	CASSPGWGSHTEAFF
TRBJ1-2	TRBV12-5	many	TRBD1	TGTGCTAGTGCTAGACAGGGACCTAACTATGGCTACACCTTC	CASARQGPNYGYTF
TRBJ2-5	TRBV27	once	TRBD2	TGTGCCAGCAGCCAGCGGGGGGGCGGGGGACGCGAGACCCAGTACTTC	CASSQRGGGGRETQYF
TRBJ2-1	TRBV7-9	.	TRBD2	TGTGCCAGCAGCGTATTGACTAGCGAATATGCCGCCGACTACAATGAGCAGTTCTTC	CASSVLTSEYAADYNEQFF
TRBJ2-5	TRBV6-2/TRBV6-3	many	TRBD2	TGTGCCAGCAGTTATCGAGCGGGGGGGGGGGAGACCCAGTACTTC	CASSYRAGGGETQYF
TRBJ2-2	TRBV24-1	.	.	TGTGCCACCTCCAGGACGGCGAACACCGGGGAGCTGTTTTTT	CATSRTANTGELFF
TRBJ2-1	TRBV4-1	once	TRBD2	TGCGCCAGCAGCCATCCCGGGACTAGCGGGAGGTATGAGCAGTTCTTC	CASSHPGTSGRYEQFF
TRBJ2-7	TRBV6-2/TRBV6-3	.	TRBD2	TGTGCCAGCAGACGCGGGGGATCCTACGAGCAGTACTTC	CASRRGGSYEQYF
TRBJ1-2	TRBV2	many	.	TGTGCCAGCAGTGATAGAAAAGGGGATGGCTACACCTTC	CASSDRKGDGYTF
TRBJ1-1	TRBV7-8	many	.	TGTGCCAGCAGCTTAGGGGTGGCCCTTAACACTGAAGCTTTCTTT	CASSLGVALNTEAFF
TRBJ2-1	TRBV11-2	many	.	TGTGCCAGCAGCCCTCTAGCGAGCTCCTACAATGAGCAGTTCTTC	CASSPLASSYNEQFF
TRBJ1-1	TRBV25-1	many	.	TGTGCCAGCACCGCCCTTGGGGGGAGCACTGAAGCTTTCTTT	CASTALGGSTEAFF
TRBJ1-1	TRBV11-3	many	.	TGTGCCAGCAGCTTACGGACTCCGATGAACACTGAAGCTTTCTTT	CASSLRTPMNTEAFF
TRBJ2-1	TRBV5-1	many	.	TGCGCCAGCAGCTTTAGACAGCAAGCAAATGAGCAGTTCTTC	CASSFRQQANEQFF
TRBJ1-4	TRBV29-1	few	.	TGCAGCGTTCGGGGTTCTGGTGAAAAACTGTTTTTT	CSVRGSGEKLFF
TRBJ2-7	TRBV20-1	many	.	TGCAGTGCTAGATACAGGGACGGCGAGCAGTACTTC	CSARYRDGEQYF
TRBJ1-4	TRBV5-1	many	.	TGCGCCAGCAGCTTGGATCCGGGGGGGAATGAAAAACTGTTTTTT	CASSLDPGGNEKLFF
TRBJ2-1	TRBV20-1	few	TRBD2	TGCAGTGCTAGTACTAGCGGGAGGGCCACCTACAATGAGCAGTCCTTC	CSASTSGRATYNEQSF
TRBJ2-7	TRBV4-3	.	.	TGCGCCAGCAGCCCCCGGAGCCGGGGAGATCGAACCTACGAGCAGTACTTC	CASSPRSRGDRTYEQYF
TRBJ2-1	TRBV27	many	TRBD2	TGTGCCAGCACGGCGGGGGGCAGGGATGAGCAGTTCTTC	CASTAGGRDEQFF
TRBJ1-2	TRBV10-3	many	.	TGTGCCATCAGTGACTCCGGGAACTATGGCTACACCTTC	CAISDSGNYGYTF
TRBJ1-2	TRBV4-1	many	.	TGCGCCAGCAGCCAAGGGAGGGGCTATGGCTACACCTTC	CASSQGRGYGYTF
TRBJ1-1	TRBV2	many	.	TGTGCCAGCAGTGAAAAGTACGGGGGCAACCGTATGAACACTGAAGCTTTCTTT	CASSEKYGGNRMNTEAFF
TRBJ1-2	TRBV29-1	.	.	TGCAGCGTTGACCTAGGAGATAACTATGGCTACACCTTC	CSVDLGDNYGYTF
TRBJ1-4	TRBV5-8	few	.	TGTGCCAGCAGCTTGTCAGGGAATCTAAACGAAAAACTGTTTTTT	CASSLSGNLNEKLFF
TRBJ2-1	TRBV28	many	.	TGTGCCAGCAGTTTATTGCAGGGTGCCTACAATGAGCAGTTCTTC	CASSLLQGAYNEQFF
TRBJ1-4	TRBV4-1	few	TRBD1	TGCGCCACTACCTCCGGGACAGGGAGTGAAAAACTGTTTTTT	CATTSGTGSEKLFF
TRBJ1-2	TRBV11-2	many	.	TGTGCCAGCAGCTTAGGGGGGGCCGCTAACTATGGCTACACCTTC	CASSLGGAANYGYTF
TRBJ2-5	TRBV5-1	.	TRBD1	TGCGCCAGCAGCGCCCTGACAGGGATCCAAGAGACCCAGTACTTC	CASSALTGIQETQYF
TRBJ2-1	TRBV20-1	.	TRBD2	TGCAGTGCCCTCACTAGCGGGAGGTATGAGCAGTTCTTC	CSALTSGRYEQFF
TRBJ1-2	TRBV18	many	TRBD1	TGTGCCAGCTCACGCGACAGGGGGGCCTATGGCTACACCTTC	CASSRDRGAYGYTF
TRBJ1-6	TRBV11-3	many	.	TGTGCCAGCAGCTTAGATCACGGGGGAGGTTCACCCCTCCACTTT	CASSLDHGGGSPLHF
TRBJ1-6	TRBV6-1	.	.	TGTGCCAGCACTCCCGGGAGCATAAATTCACCCCTCCACTTT	CASTPGSINSPLHF
TRBJ2-2	TRBV20-1	many	.	TGCAGTGCTAGGAATCGGCAGTGGACCGGGGAGCTGTTTTTT	CSARNRQWTGELFF
TRBJ2-3	TRBV11-2	many	.	TGTGCCAGCAGCTTAGAGGGGCTCACAGATACGCAGTATTTT	CASSLEGLTDTQYF
TRBJ2-3	TRBV27	.	.	TGTGCCAGCGGACAGTGGGGGGGCCGGGGAGATACGCAGTATTTT	CASGQWGGRGDTQYF
TRBJ2-2	TRBV2	.	.	TGTGCCAGCTCTTTCGCCGGGTCCCCTTACACCGGGGAGCTGTTTTTT	CASSFAGSPYTGELFF
TRBJ2-7	TRBV20-1	many	.	TGCAGTGCTAGGGCGGGAACTAGCCCCCCTCACGAGCAGTACTTC	CSARAGTSPPHEQYF
TRBJ1-5	TRBV6-2/TRBV6-3	many	TRBD1	TGTGCCAGCGAACAGGGGGCTAATCAGCCCCAGCATTTT	CASEQGANQPQHF